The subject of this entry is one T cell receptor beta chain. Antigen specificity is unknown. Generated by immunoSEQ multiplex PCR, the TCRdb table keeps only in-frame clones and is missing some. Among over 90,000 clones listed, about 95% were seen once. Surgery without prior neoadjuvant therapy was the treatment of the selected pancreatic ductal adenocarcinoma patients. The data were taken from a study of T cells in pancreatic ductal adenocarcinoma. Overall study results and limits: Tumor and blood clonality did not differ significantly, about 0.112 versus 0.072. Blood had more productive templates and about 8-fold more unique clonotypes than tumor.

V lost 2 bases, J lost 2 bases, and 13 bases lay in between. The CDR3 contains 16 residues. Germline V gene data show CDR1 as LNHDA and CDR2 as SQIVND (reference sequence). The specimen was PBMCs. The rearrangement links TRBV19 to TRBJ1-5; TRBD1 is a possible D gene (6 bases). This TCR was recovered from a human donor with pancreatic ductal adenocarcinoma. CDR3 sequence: CASSIKQGSGNQPQHF. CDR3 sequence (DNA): TGTGCCAGTAGTATAAAACAGGGCAGCGGCAATCAGCCCCAGCATTTT.